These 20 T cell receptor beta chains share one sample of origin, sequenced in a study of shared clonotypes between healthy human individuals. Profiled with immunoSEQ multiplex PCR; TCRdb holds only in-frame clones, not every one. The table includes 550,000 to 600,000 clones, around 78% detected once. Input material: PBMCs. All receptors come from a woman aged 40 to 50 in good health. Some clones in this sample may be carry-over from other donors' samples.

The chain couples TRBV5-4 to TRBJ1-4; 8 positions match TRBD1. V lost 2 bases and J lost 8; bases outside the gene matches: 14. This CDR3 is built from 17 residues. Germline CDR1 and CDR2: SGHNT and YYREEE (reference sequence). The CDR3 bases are TGTGCCAGCAGCTTAGGACAGGGAAGAAGGTCTAGCGAAAAACTGTTTTTT. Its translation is CASSLGQGRRSSEKLFF.

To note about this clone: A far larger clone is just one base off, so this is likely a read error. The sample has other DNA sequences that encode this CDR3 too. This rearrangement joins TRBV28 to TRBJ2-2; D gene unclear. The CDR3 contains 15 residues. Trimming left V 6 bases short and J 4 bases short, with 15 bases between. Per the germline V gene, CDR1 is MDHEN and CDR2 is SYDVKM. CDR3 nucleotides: TGTGCCAGCAGCCTTCGGAAAGGGTCCACCGGGGAGCTGTTTTTT. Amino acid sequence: CASSLRKGSTGELFF.

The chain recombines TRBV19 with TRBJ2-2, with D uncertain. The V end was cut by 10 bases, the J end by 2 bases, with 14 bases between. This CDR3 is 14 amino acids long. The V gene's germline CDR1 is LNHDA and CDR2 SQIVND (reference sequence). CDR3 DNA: TGTGCCACTGGAGTACAGATAAACACCGGGGAGCTGTTTTTT. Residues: CATGVQINTGELFF.

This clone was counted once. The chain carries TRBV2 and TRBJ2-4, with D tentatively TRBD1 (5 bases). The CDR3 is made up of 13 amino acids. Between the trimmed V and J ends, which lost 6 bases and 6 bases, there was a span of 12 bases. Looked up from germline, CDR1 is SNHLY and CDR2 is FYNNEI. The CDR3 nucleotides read TGTGCCAGCAGAGGCGGCACAGGAAACATTCAGTACTTC. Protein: CASRGGTGNIQYF. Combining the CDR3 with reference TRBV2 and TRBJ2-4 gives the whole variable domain EPEVTQTPSHQVTQMGQEVILRCVPISNHLYFYWYRQILGQKVEFLVSFYNNEISEKSEIFDDQFSVERPDGSNFTLKIRSTKLEDSAMYFCASRGGTGNIQYFGAGTRLSVL.

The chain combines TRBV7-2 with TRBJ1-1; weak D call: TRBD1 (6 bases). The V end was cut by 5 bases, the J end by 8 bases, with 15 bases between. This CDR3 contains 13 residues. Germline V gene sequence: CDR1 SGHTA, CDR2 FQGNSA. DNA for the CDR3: TGTGCCAGCAGCCCCGGACAGCCTAGGGAAGCTTTCTTT. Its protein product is CASSPGQPREAFF.

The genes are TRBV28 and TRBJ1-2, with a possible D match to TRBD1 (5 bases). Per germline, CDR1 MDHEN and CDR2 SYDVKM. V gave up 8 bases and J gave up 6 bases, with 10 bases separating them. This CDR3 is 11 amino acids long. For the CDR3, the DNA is TGTGCCAGCCAGGGCGTGGATGGCTACACCTTC. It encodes CASQGVDGYTF.

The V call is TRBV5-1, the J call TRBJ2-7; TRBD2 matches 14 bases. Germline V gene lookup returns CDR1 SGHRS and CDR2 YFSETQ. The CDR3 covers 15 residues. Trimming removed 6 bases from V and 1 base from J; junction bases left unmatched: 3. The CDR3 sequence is CASKGLAGDSYEQYF. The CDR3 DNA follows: TGCGCCAGCAAGGGACTAGCGGGAGATTCCTACGAGCAGTACTTC.

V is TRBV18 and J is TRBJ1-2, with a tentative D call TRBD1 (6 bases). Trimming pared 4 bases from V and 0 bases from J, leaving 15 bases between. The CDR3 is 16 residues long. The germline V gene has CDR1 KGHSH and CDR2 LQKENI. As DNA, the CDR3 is TGTGCCAGCTCACAATTGAACAGGGCTTCTAACTATGGCTACACCTTC. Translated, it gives CASSQLNRASNYGYTF.

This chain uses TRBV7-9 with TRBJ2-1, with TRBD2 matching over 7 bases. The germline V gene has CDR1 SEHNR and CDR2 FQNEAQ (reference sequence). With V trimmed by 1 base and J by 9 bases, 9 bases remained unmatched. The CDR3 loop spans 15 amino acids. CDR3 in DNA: TGTGCCAGCAGCTTAGTTAGCGGGTCGGGGGGTGAGCAGTTCTTC. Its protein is CASSLVSGSGGEQFF.

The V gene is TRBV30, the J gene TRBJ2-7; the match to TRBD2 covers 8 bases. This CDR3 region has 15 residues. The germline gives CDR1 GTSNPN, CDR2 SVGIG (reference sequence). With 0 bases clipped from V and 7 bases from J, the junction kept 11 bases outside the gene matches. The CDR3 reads CAWSVRIGRAEEQYF. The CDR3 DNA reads TGTGCCTGGAGTGTACGTATCGGGAGGGCGGAGGAGCAGTACTTC.

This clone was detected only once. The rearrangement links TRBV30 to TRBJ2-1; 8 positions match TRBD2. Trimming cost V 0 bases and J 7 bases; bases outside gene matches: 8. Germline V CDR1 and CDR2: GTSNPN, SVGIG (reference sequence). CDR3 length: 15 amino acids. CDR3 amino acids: CAWSVGLARLNEQFF. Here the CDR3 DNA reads TGTGCCTGGAGTGTCGGACTAGCCCGTTTGAATGAGCAGTTCTTC.

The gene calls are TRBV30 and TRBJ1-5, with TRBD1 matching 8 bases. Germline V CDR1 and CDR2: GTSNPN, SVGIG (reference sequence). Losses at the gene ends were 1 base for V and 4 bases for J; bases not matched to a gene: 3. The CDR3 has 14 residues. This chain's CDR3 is CAWSDGQGNQPQHF. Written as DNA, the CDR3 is TGTGCCTGGAGTGACGGACAGGGAAATCAGCCCCAGCATTTT.

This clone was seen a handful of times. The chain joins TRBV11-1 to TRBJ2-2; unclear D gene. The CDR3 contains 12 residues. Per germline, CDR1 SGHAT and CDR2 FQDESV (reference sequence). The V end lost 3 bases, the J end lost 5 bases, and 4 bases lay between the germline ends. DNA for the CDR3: TGTGCCAGCAGCTTGAGGACCGGGGAGCTGTTTTTT. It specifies CASSLRTGELFF.

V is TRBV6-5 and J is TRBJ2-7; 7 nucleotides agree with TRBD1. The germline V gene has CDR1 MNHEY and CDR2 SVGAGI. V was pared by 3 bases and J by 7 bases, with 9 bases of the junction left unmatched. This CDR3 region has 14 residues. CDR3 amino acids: CASSYQALGQEQYF. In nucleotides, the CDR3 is TGTGCCAGCAGTTATCAAGCTTTGGGACAGGAGCAGTACTTC.

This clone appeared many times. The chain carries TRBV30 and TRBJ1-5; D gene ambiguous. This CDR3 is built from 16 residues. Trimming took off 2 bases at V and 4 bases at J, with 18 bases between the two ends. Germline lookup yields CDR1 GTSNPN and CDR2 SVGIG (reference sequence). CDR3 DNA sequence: TGTGCCTGGAGTCAATTACACTCCGTATATAATCAGCCCCAGCATTTT. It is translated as CAWSQLHSVYNQPQHF.

In nucleotides, the CDR3 is TGCGCCAGCAGCTTGGCCCTAGGGGGCAACACCGGGGAGCTGTTTTTT. Its protein is CASSLALGGNTGELFF. This chain joins TRBV5-1 and TRBJ2-2; TRBD1 matches at 7 bases. With V trimmed by 0 bases and J by 2 bases, 4 bases remained unmatched. The CDR3 totals 16 residues. Per germline, CDR1 SGHRS and CDR2 YFSETQ. The entire variable domain, with the rest obtained from reference TRBV5-1 and TRBJ2-2, is as follows: KAGVTQTPRYLIKTRGQQVTLSCSPISGHRSVSWYQQTPGQGLQFLFEYFSETQRNKGNFPGRFSGRQFSNSRSEMNVSTLELGDSALYLCASSLALGGNTGELFFGEGSRLTVL.

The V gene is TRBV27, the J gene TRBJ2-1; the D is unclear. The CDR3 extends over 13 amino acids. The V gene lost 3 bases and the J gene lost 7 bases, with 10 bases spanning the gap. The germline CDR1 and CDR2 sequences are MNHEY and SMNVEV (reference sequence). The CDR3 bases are TGTGCCAGCAGTTTTCCGGCGACAAATGAGCAGTTCTTC. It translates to CASSFPATNEQFF.

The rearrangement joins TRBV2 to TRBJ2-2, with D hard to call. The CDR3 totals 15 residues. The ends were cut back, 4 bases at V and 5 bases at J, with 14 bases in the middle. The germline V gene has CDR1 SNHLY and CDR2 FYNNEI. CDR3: CASSGNSPRTGELFF. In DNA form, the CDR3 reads TGTGCCAGCAGTGGAAATAGCCCACGGACCGGGGAGCTGTTTTTT.

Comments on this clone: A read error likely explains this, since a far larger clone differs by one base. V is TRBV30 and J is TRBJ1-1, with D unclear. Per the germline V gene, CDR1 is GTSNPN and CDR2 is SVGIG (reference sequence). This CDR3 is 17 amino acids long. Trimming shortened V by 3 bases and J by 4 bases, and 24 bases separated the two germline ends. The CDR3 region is CAWSASLASTLGTEAFF. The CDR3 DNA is TGTGCCTGGAGCGCCAGTCTTGCCTCAACCTTGGGCACTGAAGCTTTCTTT. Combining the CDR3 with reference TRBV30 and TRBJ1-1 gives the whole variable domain SQTIHQWPATLVQPVGSPLSLECTVEGTSNPNLYWYRQAAGRGLQLLFYSVGIGQISSEVPQNLSASRPQDRQFILSSKKLLLSDSGFYLCAWSASLASTLGTEAFFGQGTRLTVV.

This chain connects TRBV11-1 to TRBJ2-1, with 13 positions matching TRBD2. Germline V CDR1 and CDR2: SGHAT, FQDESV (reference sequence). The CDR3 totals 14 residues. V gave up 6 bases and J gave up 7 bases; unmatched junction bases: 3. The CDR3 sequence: CASRLAGGKNEQFF. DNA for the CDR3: TGTGCCAGCAGACTAGCGGGAGGGAAAAATGAGCAGTTCTTC.